Shown below are 16 T cell receptor beta chains from a single sample sequenced in a study of technical replicates of blood from four donors. Assay used: immunoSEQ multiplex PCR; TCRdb lists only in-frame clones, some missing. In the table there are 10,000 to 13,000 clones, approximately 94% of which are singletons. Sequences were obtained from PBMCs. Source of these receptors: a human donor in good health.

This chain uses TRBV27 with TRBJ2-3; the D gene is possibly TRBD1 (5 bases). The CDR3 runs to 13 residues. CDR1 and CDR2 (germline): MNHEY, SMNVEV (reference sequence). V lost 3 bases to trimming and J lost 7 bases, with 11 bases between them. This chain's CDR3 is CASSLTEFNTQYF. The CDR3, as DNA: TGTGCCAGCAGTTTGACAGAATTCAATACGCAGTATTTT.

The rearrangement links TRBV5-4 to TRBJ2-1; 10 bases are shared with TRBD2. V trimming: 2 bases; J trimming: 7 bases; junction bases outside the gene matches: 6. Germline CDR1 SGHNT, CDR2 YYREEE (reference sequence). The CDR3 consists of 15 residues. This chain's CDR3 is CASSFSSGSVNEQFF. The CDR3 DNA follows: TGTGCCAGCAGCTTTTCTAGCGGGAGCGTTAATGAGCAGTTCTTC.

The rearrangement uses TRBV29-1 and TRBJ1-4; possibly TRBD1 for D (6 bases). V was clipped by 3 bases and J by 4 bases, with 9 bases between them. The CDR3 length is 13 residues. Germline CDR1 reads SQVTM; CDR2 reads ANQGSEA. CDR3 sequence: CSVDEQGNEKLFF. DNA of the CDR3: TGCAGCGTTGATGAACAGGGTAATGAAAAACTGTTTTTT.

The chain has TRBV5-1 and TRBJ2-3, with 7 bases lining up with TRBD2. This CDR3 has 15 amino acids. In germline, CDR1 is SGHRS, CDR2 YFSETQ. J was trimmed by 5 bases and V by 4 bases; bases with no gene match: 10. In DNA form, the CDR3 reads TGCGCCAGCAGCCCGGGACTACACGGGGGAGATACGCAGTATTTT. This encodes CASSPGLHGGDTQYF.

The V gene is TRBV5-1, the J gene TRBJ1-2; a possible D gene is TRBD1 (6 bases). The CDR3 runs 17 residues. Germline V lookup: CDR1 SGHRS, CDR2 YFSETQ. Trimming shortened V by 3 bases and J by 0 bases, and 18 bases separated the two germline ends. The CDR3 coding sequence is TGCGCCAGCAGCTCTAAGAGGGGGAGTACAGCTAACTATGGCTACACCTTC. It is translated as CASSSKRGSTANYGYTF.

This chain links TRBV4-2 with TRBJ2-7; 11 bases are a match to TRBD1. The CDR3 runs 15 residues. Germline V gene sequence: CDR1 LGHNA, CDR2 YNFKEQ. The V segment lost 1 base and the J segment 6 bases; nucleotides outside the gene matches: 5. CDR3 DNA: TGTGCCAGCAGCCAAGCGAGGGACAGGGGGGTCGAGCAGTACTTC. As protein: CASSQARDRGVEQYF.

This chain connects TRBV9 to TRBJ2-1, with 8 bases that match TRBD2. V gave up 0 bases and J gave up 8 bases; unmatched junction bases: 4. The CDR3 totals 14 residues. Looked up from germline, CDR1 is SGDLS and CDR2 is YYNGEE. CDR3 region: CASSVAGGRDEQFF. The CDR3 region has the DNA TGTGCCAGCAGCGTAGCGGGAGGGCGGGATGAGCAGTTCTTC.

The chain carries TRBV29-1 and TRBJ2-7; D not certain. This CDR3 spans 12 amino acids. With 3 bases removed from V and 5 bases from J, the gap between germline ends came to 11 bases. CDR1 is SQVTM and CDR2 is ANQGSEA in the germline V gene. The CDR3 DNA is TGCAGCGTTGACCAGGCTGACGACGAGCAGTACTTC. Its translation: CSVDQADDEQYF.

This clone was recorded only once. The rearrangement links TRBV5-1 to TRBJ2-7; 8 nucleotides align to TRBD2. This CDR3 is built from 17 residues. From germline, CDR1 is SGHRS and CDR2 YFSETQ. The V and J ends lost 8 bases and 1 base, in that order; junction bases with no gene match: 17. The CDR3 here is CASRKGGGSGISYEQYF. Written as DNA, the CDR3 is TGCGCCAGTCGGAAGGGCGGTGGTAGCGGGATATCCTACGAGCAGTACTTC.

This chain uses TRBV11-2 with TRBJ2-1; 9 bases map to TRBD2. After removal of 5 bases from V and 5 bases from J, the junction contained 13 bases not matched to a gene. Germline V gene lookup returns CDR1 SGHAT and CDR2 FQNNGV. This CDR3 contains 17 residues. CDR3 amino acids: CASSLPGVAGVNNEQFF. The CDR3 DNA is TGTGCCAGCAGCCTCCCCGGGGTAGCGGGGGTTAACAATGAGCAGTTCTTC.

The chain combines TRBV5-1 with TRBJ1-3, with D possibly matching TRBD1 (5 bases). The CDR3 runs to 14 residues. The germline V gene has CDR1 SGHRS and CDR2 YFSETQ. Trimming took off 8 bases at V and 0 bases at J, with 12 bases between the two ends. CDR3 DNA sequence: TGCGCCAGTCATGCGGGGGTCTCTGGAAACACCATATATTTT. Protein sequence: CASHAGVSGNTIYF.

This clone was found once. CDR3 residues: CASSYSTSGSTGELFF. The DNA for the CDR3 is TGTGCCAGCAGTTACTCGACTAGCGGCAGCACCGGGGAGCTGTTTTTT. The rearrangement joins TRBV6-5 to TRBJ2-2, with 9 positions matching TRBD2. The trim removed 0 bases at V and 4 bases at J, leaving 3 bases unmatched. CDR1 MNHEY and CDR2 SVGAGI come from the germline V gene. The CDR3 is 16 amino acids.

The gene calls are TRBV2 and TRBJ2-2; 9 nucleotides agree with TRBD1. The CDR3 is 17 residues long. The J segment lost 6 bases and the V segment lost 8 bases, leaving 16 bases of the junction unmatched. Germline CDR1 and CDR2: SNHLY and FYNNEI. In nucleotides, the CDR3 is TGTGCCAGCTTGAAGGTCCCGGGACAGGGTGTATCCGGGGAGCTGTTTTTT. Translated: CASLKVPGQGVSGELFF.

The chain carries TRBV6-5 and TRBJ2-2, with 7 bases that match TRBD1. There are 15 residues in the CDR3. Germline lookup yields CDR1 MNHEY and CDR2 SVGAGI. Trimming removed 2 bases from V and 4 bases from J; junction bases left unmatched: 4. The DNA for the CDR3 is TGTGCCAGCAGTTACCCCGCAGGGGGCACCGGGGAGCTGTTTTTT. Its translation: CASSYPAGGTGELFF.

The V call is TRBV18, the J call TRBJ2-6, with 10 bases matching TRBD2. J lost 0 bases, V lost 6 bases, and 8 bases had no gene match. Looked up from germline, CDR1 is KGHSH and CDR2 is LQKENI. The CDR3 has 18 residues. DNA of the CDR3: TGTGCCAGCTCTCCGTGGACTAGCGGACCCTCTGGGGCCAACGTCCTGACTTTC. Translating gives CASSPWTSGPSGANVLTF.

This clone came up once. The genes are TRBV7-9 and TRBJ1-5; 7 nucleotides agree with TRBD1. The V gene end was trimmed by 5 bases and the J gene end by 2 bases; junction bases not matched to a gene: 0. Germline CDR1 is SEHNR and CDR2 is FQNEAQ (reference sequence). The CDR3 covers 13 residues. The CDR3 bases are TGTGCCAGCAGCACAGGGGGCAATCAGCCCCAGCATTTT. Its translation is CASSTGGNQPQHF.